A selection of T cell receptor beta chains follows, all from one sample in a study of PD-L1 blockade in urothelial cancer. Here immunoSEQ multiplex PCR was the method, and the copy in TCRdb shows in-frame clones only, minus some. The sample consists of about 95,000 clones, around 86% of them appearing once. Sequenced here: PBMCs, sampled around atezolizumab (anti-PD-L1) treatment. The receptors come from a man aged 60 to 69 with urothelial cancer. CDR3s include the opening cysteine and the closing phenylalanine or tryptophan. D genes are given only for firm matches. The size field is filled for only some rows; it gives once, few, many or a size class.

>NA|NA|TRBJ2-1|TRBV11-3
TGTGCCAGCAGCTTATCGGGTGAGCAGTTCTTC
CASSLSGEQFF
>NA|NA|TRBJ2-3|TRBV5-1
TGCGCCAGCAGCGCTGGGACTTCGAACACAGATACGCAGTATTTT
CASSAGTSNTDTQYF
>NA|NA|TRBJ1-1|TRBV15
TGTGCCACCAGCAGAGAAATCATCGAGAGAGCTTTCTTT
CATSREIIERAFF
>NA|NA|TRBJ2-2|TRBV7-6
TGTGCCAGCAGCCCCCAGAACACCGGGGAGCTGTTTTTT
CASSPQNTGELFF
>NA|NA|TRBJ2-7|TRBV5-1
TGCGCCAGCAGCTGGCAGGAGGGGTCGAACTACGAGCAGTACTTC
CASSWQEGSNYEQYF
>TRBD1|NA|TRBJ1-1|TRBV10-1
TGCGCCAGCAGTAAAACAGGGGCCATCACTGAAGCTTTCTTT
CASSKTGAITEAFF
>TRBD1|NA|TRBJ1-4|TRBV15
TGTGCCACCAGCGCAGTAGGGACAGGAGGTGAAAAACTGTTTTTT
CATSAVGTGGEKLFF
>TRBD2|NA|TRBJ2-1|TRBV7-7
TGTGCCAGCAGCACCGGGGGGGCGTTCAATGAGCAGTTCTTC
CASSTGGAFNEQFF
>NA|NA|TRBJ1-6|TRBV5-4
TGTGCCAGCAGCTCAAGAATGGGCCGTGATTCACCCCTCCACTTT
CASSSRMGRDSPLHF
>NA|NA|TRBJ2-7|TRBV18
TGTGCCAGCTCACCAACAGGGTACGAGCAGTACTTC
CASSPTGYEQYF
>NA|NA|TRBJ1-5|TRBV28
TGTGCCAGCAGGGACAGTTTGAGGAATCAGCCCCAGCATTTT
CASRDSLRNQPQHF
>NA|NA|TRBJ2-5|TRBV19
TGTGCCAGTAAGAACAGGGCAGCGGAGACCCAGTACTTC
CASKNRAAETQYF
>TRBD2|NA|TRBJ2-6|TRBV6-6
TGTGCCAGCAGCTCTGGGGGGGGAGGGGCCAACGTCCTGACTTTC
CASSSGGGGANVLTF
>TRBD1|NA|TRBJ1-1|TRBV10-3
TGTGCCATCAGTGAGCCATCGGGTGGTCAGGGGGCGGAGAACACTGAAGCTTTCTTT
CAISEPSGGQGAENTEAFF
>NA|NA|TRBJ1-1|TRBV7-9
TGTGCCAGCAGCTCACCGAGCCGGAACACTGAAGCTTTCTTT
CASSSPSRNTEAFF
>NA|NA|TRBJ2-1|TRBV5-1
TGCGCCAGCAGCTACCTCCCTCTAGCGCAGATCCCTCAGAACTCCTACAATGAGCAGTTCTTC
CASSYLPLAQIPQNSYNEQFF
>TRBD1|NA|TRBJ1-1|TRBV19
TGTGCCAGCAACAGGGGGAACACTGAAGCTTTCTTT
CASNRGNTEAFF
>NA|NA|TRBJ2-3|TRBV5-1
TGCGCCAGCAGCTTCCAATTAGATACGCAGTATTTT
CASSFQLDTQYF
>NA|NA|TRBJ1-1|TRBV5-1
TGCGCCAGCAGCCTATTAGGGGCAAACACTGAAGCTTTCTTT
CASSLLGANTEAFF
>NA|NA|TRBJ1-1|TRBV28
TGTGCCAGCGGGCCTGAAGCTTTCTTT
CASGPEAFF
>TRBD2|NA|TRBJ2-7|TRBV28
TGTGCCAGCAGTTTAGGGAGGGGGCAGTACTTC
CASSLGRGQYF
>NA|NA|TRBJ2-1|TRBV28
TGTGCCAGCAGTAAGGGTCGGGGTCACGAGCAGTTCTTC
CASSKGRGHEQFF
>NA|NA|TRBJ1-1|TRBV18
TGTGCCAGCTCCCGAAACCCAGACACTGAAGCTTTCTTT
CASSRNPDTEAFF
>TRBD2|few|TRBJ2-7|TRBV13
TGTGCCAGCAGCGACTCCCGAGCGGGAGGCTACGAGCAGTACTTC
CASSDSRAGGYEQYF
>NA|NA|TRBJ2-5|TRBV6-5
TGTGCCAGCAGTGGCACCCACCAAGAGACCCAGTACTTC
CASSGTHQETQYF
>NA|NA|TRBJ1-1|TRBV4-3
TGCGCCAGCACCCCGACAGTGAACACTGAAGCTTTCTTT
CASTPTVNTEAFF
>NA|NA|TRBJ1-1|TRBV5-6
TGTGCCAGCAGCTTGGAAACGGTCGGGGGGCTGAACACTGAAGCTTTCTTT
CASSLETVGGLNTEAFF
>TRBD1|NA|TRBJ2-7|TRBV18
TGTGCCAGCTTCCCGGGACAGGAGACCTACGAGCAGTACTTC
CASFPGQETYEQYF
>NA|NA|TRBJ2-1|TRBV5-1
TGCGCCAGCAGCTTGTTAACAGCCCCCAATGAGCAGTTCTTC
CASSLLTAPNEQFF
>TRBD1|NA|TRBJ1-2|TRBV7-2
TGTGCCAGCAGCTTGACAGGGGAAACTTATGGCTACACCTTC
CASSLTGETYGYTF
>TRBD2|NA|TRBJ2-3|TRBV9
TGTGCCAGCAGCGCGGGGGGGGCGCCGGCAGATACGCAGTATTTT
CASSAGGAPADTQYF
>NA|NA|TRBJ2-1|TRBV28
TGTGCCAGCTGGTCCGGGACTGGAGCGTACAATGAGCAGTTCTTC
CASWSGTGAYNEQFF
>TRBD2|NA|TRBJ2-3|TRBV28
TGTGCCAGCAGTTCCGGGACTAGCGGGAGACCCCTTTTGGATACGCAGTATTTT
CASSSGTSGRPLLDTQYF
>TRBD2|NA|TRBJ2-1|TRBV11-2
TGTGCCAGCACCGGGCGGGAGGGCAATGAGCAGTTCTTC
CASTGREGNEQFF
>TRBD1|NA|TRBJ2-7|TRBV2
TGTGCCGGTGGACAGGGCCTCTACGAGCAGTACTTC
CAGGQGLYEQYF
>TRBD2|NA|TRBJ2-1|TRBV11-3
TGTGCCAGCAGCGGGAGAAGGGGGACTAGCGGGGGTGGATCCTACAATGAGCAGTTCTTC
CASSGRRGTSGGGSYNEQFF
>TRBD1|few|TRBJ1-4|TRBV4-2
TGTGCCAGCAGCCAAGACAGGGGGCGAGGGGAAAAACTGTTTTTT
CASSQDRGRGEKLFF
>TRBD1|NA|TRBJ1-2|TRBV27
TGTGCCAGCAGTTTATCGGCAACCGCGGGACAGATTTTATATGGCTACACCTTC
CASSLSATAGQILYGYTF
>TRBD1|once|TRBJ1-4|TRBV7-8
TGTGCCAGCAGCTGGGACAGGGGGGGCAAACTGTTTTTT
CASSWDRGGKLFF
>TRBD2|NA|TRBJ2-1|TRBV6-4
TGTGTCACTCGGGGGGGCAATGAGCAGTTCTTC
CVTRGGNEQFF
>NA|NA|TRBJ2-2|TRBV19
TGTGCCAGTAATGAACAGACGAACACCGGGGAGCTGTTTTTT
CASNEQTNTGELFF
>NA|NA|TRBJ1-2|TRBV6-8
TGTGCCAGCATGGGACCAGGGAGGACTAACTATGGCTACACCTTC
CASMGPGRTNYGYTF
>TRBD1|NA|TRBJ2-5|TRBV5-6
TGTGCCAGCAGCCATACCGGGACAGCCCAAGAGACCCAGTACTTC
CASSHTGTAQETQYF
>NA|NA|TRBJ2-7|TRBV6-6
TGTGCCAGCAGTTACTCCCTAGGCGGTTACGAGCAGTACTTC
CASSYSLGGYEQYF
>TRBD1|NA|TRBJ2-5|TRBV11-3
TGTGCCAGCAGCAGACAGGGGTTAGAGACCCAGTACTTC
CASSRQGLETQYF
>NA|NA|TRBJ1-2|TRBV19
TGTGCCAGTAGTAAGGGAGCCATCGGCTACACCTTC
CASSKGAIGYTF
>TRBD2|NA|TRBJ2-2|TRBV9
TGTGCCAGCAGCGTAGCTACGGGACTAGCGGGATCTGGGGAGCTGTTTTTT
CASSVATGLAGSGELFF
>NA|NA|TRBJ2-5|TRBV12-5
TGTGCTAGTGCCCCCCAGGGCATGGAGACCCAGTACTTC
CASAPQGMETQYF
>NA|NA|TRBJ1-2|TRBV19
TGTGCCAGTAGTCTTACCGCAGACTATGGCTACACCTTC
CASSLTADYGYTF
>TRBD1|NA|TRBJ2-1|TRBV18
TGTGCCAGCTCACGATACGGACAGGGGGGGAATGAGCAGTTCTTC
CASSRYGQGGNEQFF
>NA|NA|TRBJ2-7|TRBV9
TGTGCCAGCAGCGAGACAGTTTTCTCCTACGAGCAGTACTTC
CASSETVFSYEQYF
>NA|NA|TRBJ2-2|TRBV2
TGTGCCAGCAGTGAATTCGCAGGCTCCCACGCCGGCGGGGAGCTGTTTTTT
CASSEFAGSHAGGELFF
>TRBD1|NA|TRBJ1-2|TRBV5-1
TGCGCCAGCGCATCCGGGACAGGGAACTATGGCTACACCTTC
CASASGTGNYGYTF
>TRBD1|NA|TRBJ1-5|TRBV19
TGTGCCAGCCTGACTTTGACAGGGGGCAATCAGCCCCAGCATTTT
CASLTLTGGNQPQHF